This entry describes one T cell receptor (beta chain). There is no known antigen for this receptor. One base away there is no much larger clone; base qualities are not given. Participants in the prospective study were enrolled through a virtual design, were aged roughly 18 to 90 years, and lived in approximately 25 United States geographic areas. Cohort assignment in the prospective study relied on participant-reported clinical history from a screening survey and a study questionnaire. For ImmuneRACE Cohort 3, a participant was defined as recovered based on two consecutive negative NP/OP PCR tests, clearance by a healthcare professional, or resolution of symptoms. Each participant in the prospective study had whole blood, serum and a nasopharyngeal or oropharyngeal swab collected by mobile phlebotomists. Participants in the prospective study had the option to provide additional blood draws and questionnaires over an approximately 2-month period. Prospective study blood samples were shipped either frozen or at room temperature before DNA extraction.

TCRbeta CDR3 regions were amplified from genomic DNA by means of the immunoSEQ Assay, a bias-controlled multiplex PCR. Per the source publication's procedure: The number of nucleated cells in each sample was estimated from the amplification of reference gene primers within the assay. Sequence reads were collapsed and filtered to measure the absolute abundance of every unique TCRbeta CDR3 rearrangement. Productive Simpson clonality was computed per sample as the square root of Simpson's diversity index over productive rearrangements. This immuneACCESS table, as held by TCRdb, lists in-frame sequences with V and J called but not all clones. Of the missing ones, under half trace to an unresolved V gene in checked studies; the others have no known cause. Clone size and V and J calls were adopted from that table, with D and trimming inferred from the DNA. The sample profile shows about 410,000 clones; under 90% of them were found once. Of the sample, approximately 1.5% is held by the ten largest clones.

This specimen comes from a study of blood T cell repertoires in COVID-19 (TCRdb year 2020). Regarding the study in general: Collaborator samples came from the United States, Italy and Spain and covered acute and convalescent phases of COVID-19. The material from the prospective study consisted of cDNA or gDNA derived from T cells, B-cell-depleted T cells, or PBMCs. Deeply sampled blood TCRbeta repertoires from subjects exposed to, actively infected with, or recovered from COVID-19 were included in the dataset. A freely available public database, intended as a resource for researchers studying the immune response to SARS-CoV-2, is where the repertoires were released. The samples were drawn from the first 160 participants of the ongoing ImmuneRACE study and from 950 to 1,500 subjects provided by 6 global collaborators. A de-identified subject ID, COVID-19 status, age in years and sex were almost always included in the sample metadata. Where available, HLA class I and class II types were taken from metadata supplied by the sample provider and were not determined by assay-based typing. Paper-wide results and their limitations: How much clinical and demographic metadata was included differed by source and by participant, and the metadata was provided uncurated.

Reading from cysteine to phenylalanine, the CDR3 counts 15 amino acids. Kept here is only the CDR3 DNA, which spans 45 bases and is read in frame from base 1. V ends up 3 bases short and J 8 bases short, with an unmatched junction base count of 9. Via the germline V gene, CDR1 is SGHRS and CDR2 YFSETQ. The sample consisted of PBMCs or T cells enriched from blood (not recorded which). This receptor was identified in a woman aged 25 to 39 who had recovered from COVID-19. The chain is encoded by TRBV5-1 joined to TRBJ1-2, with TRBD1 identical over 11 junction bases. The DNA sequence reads TGCGCCAGCAGCTCCCCCGGGACAGGGGGGAACGGCTACACCTTC. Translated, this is CASSSPGTGGNGYTF.